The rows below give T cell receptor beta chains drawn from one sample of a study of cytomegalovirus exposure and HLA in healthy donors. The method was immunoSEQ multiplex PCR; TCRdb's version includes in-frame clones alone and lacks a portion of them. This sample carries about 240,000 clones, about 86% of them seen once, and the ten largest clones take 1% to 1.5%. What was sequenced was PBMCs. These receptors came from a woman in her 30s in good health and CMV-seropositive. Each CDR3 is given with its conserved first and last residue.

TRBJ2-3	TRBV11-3	CASSLGGGPTDTQYF
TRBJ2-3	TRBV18	CASSPRADTQYF
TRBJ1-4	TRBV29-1	CSVLFTANEKLFF
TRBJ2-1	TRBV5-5	CASSSGFEQFF
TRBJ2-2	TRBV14	CASRQGGTGELFF
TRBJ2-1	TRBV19	CASSMTSGRSDEQFF
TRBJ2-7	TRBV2	CASSIPGLAGYEQYF
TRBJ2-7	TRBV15	CATRNPSGSYEQYF
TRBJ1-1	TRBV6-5	CATRDSNMNTEAFF
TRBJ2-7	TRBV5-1	CASSLDPWTVGADEQYF
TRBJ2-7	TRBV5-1	CASSLDYEQYF
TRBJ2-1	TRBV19	CASRGQGGRNEQFF
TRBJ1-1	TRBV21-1	CASSKGDRGYTEAFF